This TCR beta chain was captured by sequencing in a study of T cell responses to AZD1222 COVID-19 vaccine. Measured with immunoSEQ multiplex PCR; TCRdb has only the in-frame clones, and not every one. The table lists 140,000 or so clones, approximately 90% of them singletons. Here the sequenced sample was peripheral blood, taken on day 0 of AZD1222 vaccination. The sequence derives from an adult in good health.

CDR3 protein: CASSARGGLYNEQFF. The CDR3 coding sequence is TGTGCCAGCAGCGCCCGGGGGGGTCTCTACAATGAGCAGTTCTTC. The chain has TRBV11-3 and TRBJ2-1; 8 bases map to TRBD2. The ends lost 5 bases at V and 3 bases at J; junction bases unmatched: 6. Germline CDR1 and CDR2: SGHNT and YENEEA. This CDR3 comprises 15 residues.